This T cell receptor (beta chain) appears in the sequencing data of a study of cytomegalovirus exposure and HLA in healthy donors. Trimming shortened V by 0 bases and J by 5 bases, and 10 bases separated the two germline ends. The CDR3 runs to 14 residues. Germline V lookup: CDR1 WNHNN, CDR2 SYGVQD (reference sequence). 60 Vbeta and 13 Jbeta primers were used in PCR. Assay used: immunoSEQ multiplex PCR; TCRdb lists only in-frame clones, some missing. The table lists around 100,000 clones, roughly 85% of them singletons. This TCR derives from a woman in her thirties or forties in good health and CMV-seronegative. The specimen sequenced was PBMCs. The chain employs TRBV10-1 and TRBJ1-1; no firm D call. In DNA, the CDR3 is TGCGCCAGCAGTGAGTCGTACAGTAATACTGAAGCTTTCTTT. Residues: CASSESYSNTEAFF.